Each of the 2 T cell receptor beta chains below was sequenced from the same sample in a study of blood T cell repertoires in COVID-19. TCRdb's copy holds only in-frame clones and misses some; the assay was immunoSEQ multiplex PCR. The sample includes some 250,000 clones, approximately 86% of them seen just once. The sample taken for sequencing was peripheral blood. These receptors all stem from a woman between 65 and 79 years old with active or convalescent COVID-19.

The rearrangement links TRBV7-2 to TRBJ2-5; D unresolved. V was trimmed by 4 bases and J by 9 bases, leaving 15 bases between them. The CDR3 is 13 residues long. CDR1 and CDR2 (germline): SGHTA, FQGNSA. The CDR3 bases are TGTGCCAGCAGCTCAAACAGATACGAACCCCAGTACTTC. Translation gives CASSSNRYEPQYF.

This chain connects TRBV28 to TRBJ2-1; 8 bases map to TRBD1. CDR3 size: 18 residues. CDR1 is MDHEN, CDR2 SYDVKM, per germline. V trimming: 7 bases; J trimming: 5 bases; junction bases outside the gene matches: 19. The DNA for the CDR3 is TGTGCCAGCACACCCCTCGCTACCGGGACAGGCTGGGACAATGAGCAGTTCTTC. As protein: CASTPLATGTGWDNEQFF.